This T cell receptor (beta chain) was observed in a study of cytomegalovirus exposure and HLA in healthy donors. Study-level information: Within an early data release were about 85 million unique TCRs drawn from HLA-typed donors. Study-level points and caveats: Researchers reported in a later analysis that a missense DCLRE1C variant was tied to TCR beta V- and J-gene trimming. An analysis was carried out later, and it reportedly showed fewer N-insertions in an Asian-associated ancestry cluster than the approximately 660-donor mean. Of the V segments, some could not be distinguished, including TRBV6-2 and TRBV6-3, and were excluded.

Both 60 Vbeta primers and 13 Jbeta primers went into the PCR. Repertoires were generated with immunoSEQ multiplex PCR, while TCRdb's copy carries only in-frame clones and drops some. In the table there are 180,000 or so clones, roughly 83% of which are singletons. A note on this clone: Its specificity is not known.

Trimming shortened V by 1 base and J by 5 bases, and 11 bases separated the two germline ends. This CDR3 is built from 14 residues. Germline V lookup: CDR1 SGHDN, CDR2 FVKESK. The rearrangement uses TRBV14 and TRBJ1-1; possibly TRBD1 for D (6 bases). Material for sequencing was PBMCs. The clonotype was recovered from a woman between 50 and 59 years old in good health and CMV-seronegative. The CDR3 protein is CASSQGLGQTEAFF. The CDR3 DNA reads as TGTGCCAGCAGCCAAGGATTAGGACAGACTGAAGCTTTCTTT. The whole variable domain, filled in from reference TRBV14 and TRBJ1-1, reads EAGVTQFPSHSVIEKGQTVTLRCDPISGHDNLYWYRRVMGKEIKFLLHFVKESKQDESGMPNNRFLAERTGGTYSTLKVQPAELEDSGVYFCASSQGLGQTEAFFGQGTRLTVV.